The 31 T cell receptor beta chains below all came from one sample that was sequenced in a study of blood T cell repertoires in COVID-19. Some clones are missing from TCRdb's copy, which holds only in-frame ones; the method was immunoSEQ multiplex PCR. The data show 250,000 or so clones, 88% seen once. Input material: peripheral blood. These receptors came from a woman aged 40-49 years who had recovered from COVID-19.

The V call is TRBV28, the J call TRBJ1-1; tentatively, D is TRBD1 (6 bases). CDR1 and CDR2 (germline): MDHEN, SYDVKM. This CDR3 is 13 amino acids long. V dropped 7 bases and J dropped 8 bases, with 17 bases sitting between them. CDR3 in amino acids: CASTGPGGAEAFF. Here the CDR3 DNA reads TGTGCCAGCACCGGACCTGGGGGGGCAGAAGCTTTCTTT.

V gene TRBV7-2 combines with J gene TRBJ2-2, with no clear D. The germline V and J ends were trimmed by 3 bases and 4 bases, with 6 bases remaining between them. The CDR3 spans 13 residues. The germline gives CDR1 SGHTA, CDR2 FQGNSA. The CDR3 reads CASSFRVTGELFF. The CDR3, as DNA: TGTGCCAGCAGCTTCCGAGTCACCGGGGAGCTGTTTTTT.

The chain links TRBV5-1 to TRBJ2-3, with 11 bases matching TRBD2. V was clipped by 7 bases and J by 2 bases; unmatched bases: 9. In germline, CDR1 is SGHRS, CDR2 YFSETQ. This CDR3 spans 16 amino acids. The CDR3 region is CASRRTSGPLTDTQYF. In DNA, the CDR3 is TGCGCCAGCCGGCGGACTAGCGGGCCTCTCACAGATACGCAGTATTTT.

This clone was observed once. DNA of the CDR3: TGTGCCAGCAGCTTAGGGCTAGCGGGAGGCTACGAGCAGTACTTC. This encodes CASSLGLAGGYEQYF. V and J are TRBV7-3 and TRBJ2-7, with TRBD2 matching 11 bases. The CDR3 spans 15 residues. V gave up 2 bases and J gave up 3 bases; unmatched junction bases: 3. Per the germline V gene, CDR1 is SGHTA and CDR2 is FQGTGA.

The chain joins TRBV5-4 to TRBJ2-7; 7 bases line up with TRBD1. V was pared by 0 bases and J by 5 bases, with 8 bases of the junction left unmatched. The V gene's germline CDR1 is SGHNT and CDR2 YYREEE (reference sequence). This CDR3 is 15 amino acids long. The CDR3 DNA reads as TGTGCCAGCAGCTTGGGACAGGGACCCTCTCACGAGCAGTACTTC. Residues: CASSLGQGPSHEQYF.

V gene TRBV29-1 combines with J gene TRBJ2-7; TRBD1 agrees at 9 bases. The V segment lost 1 base and the J segment 6 bases; nucleotides outside the gene matches: 19. There are 18 residues in the CDR3. The germline gives CDR1 SQVTM, CDR2 ANQGSEA. As DNA, the CDR3 is TGCAGCGTTGAAGGTTGGCCGGACAGGGGAGGGCTCCTGGTCGAGCAGTACTTC. Encoded protein: CSVEGWPDRGGLLVEQYF.

The chain employs TRBV15 and TRBJ1-3; TRBD1 might be the D (6 bases). Deletions cut 0 bases from V and 0 bases from J, with 12 bases between. CDR3 size: 17 residues. Germline CDR1 and CDR2: LNHNV and YYDKDF (reference sequence). CDR3 in amino acids: CATSRERDTLSGNTIYF. The DNA of the CDR3 is TGTGCCACCAGCAGAGAGAGGGACACTCTCTCTGGAAACACCATATATTTT.

The chain employs TRBV27 and TRBJ2-5, with a possible D match to TRBD2 (5 bases). Germline V gene sequence: CDR1 MNHEY, CDR2 SMNVEV (reference sequence). The CDR3 extends over 16 amino acids. V gave up 10 bases and J gave up 3 bases, with 24 bases separating them. CDR3 nucleotides: TGTGCCACCACCCCGGGGTGGCGCCAAACCAAAGAGACCCAGTACTTC. Translation gives CATTPGWRQTKETQYF.

This clone was detected ten times or more. The chain is built from TRBV19 and TRBJ2-2; 12 bases fit TRBD2. With 1 base clipped from V and 3 bases from J, the junction kept 3 bases outside the gene matches. The germline V gene encodes CDR1 LNHDA and CDR2 SQIVND (reference sequence). CDR3 size: 17 residues. This CDR3 is CASSIGRLAGDTGELFF. The DNA for the CDR3 is TGTGCCAGTAGTATAGGGAGACTAGCGGGGGACACCGGGGAGCTGTTTTTT.

This chain links TRBV2 with TRBJ1-2; D gene uncertain. The CDR3 consists of 14 residues. Germline values: CDR1 SNHLY, CDR2 FYNNEI. V lost 3 bases to trimming and J lost 6 bases, with 14 bases between them. CDR3 in amino acids: CASSEGAVRNGYTF. For the CDR3, the DNA is TGTGCCAGCAGTGAGGGTGCGGTGCGGAATGGCTACACCTTC.

The V call is TRBV6-6, the J call TRBJ2-5, with a tentative D call TRBD1 (6 bases). V was pared by 3 bases and J by 5 bases, with 13 bases between. Germline CDR1 MNHNY, CDR2 SVGAGI (reference sequence). The CDR3 spans 14 residues. CDR3 bases: TGTGCCAGCAGTTATGGGGGCGAGGGTGAGACCCAGTACTTC. This gives the protein CASSYGGEGETQYF.

V gene TRBV20-1 combines with J gene TRBJ1-3, with D possibly matching TRBD1 (5 bases). The CDR3 has 11 amino acids. Germline V gene lookup returns CDR1 DFQATT and CDR2 SNEGSKA (reference sequence). Trimming took off 4 bases at V and 9 bases at J, with 10 bases between the two ends. The DNA of the CDR3 is TGCAGTGCTACCGGGGGGGGCACCATATATTTT. Translated, it gives CSATGGGTIYF.

The chain is built from TRBV27 and TRBJ1-4; 8 bases agree with TRBD1. V lost 6 bases to trimming and J lost 2 bases; unmatched junction nucleotides: 11. In germline, CDR1 is MNHEY, CDR2 SMNVEV (reference sequence). This CDR3 region has 17 residues. CDR3 nucleotide sequence: TGTGCCAGCAGACCGTGGACAGGGCTGTGGACTAATGAAAAACTGTTTTTT. Translated: CASRPWTGLWTNEKLFF.

This sequence joins TRBV12-1 and TRBJ2-7; the DNA was not compared with TRBD2, the D call given in the table. TRBV12-1 is a known pseudogene. There are 18 residues in the CDR3. The CDR3 coding sequence is TGTGCCAGCAGCTTTCGGGCGGGAGGAACACGGAGAACCTACGAGCAGTACGTC. Protein: CASSFRAGGTRRTYEQYV.

The chain employs TRBV7-9 and TRBJ1-1, with D unclear. CDR3 length: 12 residues. From germline, CDR1 is SEHNR and CDR2 FQNEAQ (reference sequence). The V end lost 8 bases, the J end lost 1 base, and 8 bases lay between the germline ends. CDR3 DNA sequence: TGTGCCAGCGGTGGAGGGAACACTGAAGCTTTCTTT. Protein product: CASGGGNTEAFF. Supplemented by reference TRBV7-9 and TRBJ1-1, the full variable domain reads DTGVSQNPRHKITKRGQNVTFRCDPISEHNRLYWYRQTLGQGPEFLTYFQNEAQLEKSRLLSDRFSAERPKGSFSTLEIQRTEQGDSAMYLCASGGGNTEAFFGQGTRLTVV.

Only one count was recorded for this clone. The genes are TRBV6-1 and TRBJ2-3; a weak D match, TRBD2 (5 bases). Deletions cut 0 bases from V and 10 bases from J, with 11 bases between. The germline V gene has CDR1 MNHNS and CDR2 SASEGT. The CDR3 is 13 amino acids. The CDR3 region has the DNA TGTGCCAGCAGTGAAGCCCCCACGAGGGCGCAGTATTTT. Its translation is CASSEAPTRAQYF.

This chain joins TRBV11-2 and TRBJ2-1; TRBD2 matches at 8 bases. The ends lost 5 bases at V and 3 bases at J; junction bases unmatched: 6. The CDR3 spans 15 residues. Germline V gene data show CDR1 as SGHAT and CDR2 as FQNNGV. DNA for the CDR3: TGTGCCAGCAGCCCCGGGACTAGAGTCTACAATGAGCAGTTCTTC. Translated: CASSPGTRVYNEQFF.

This chain connects TRBV5-1 to TRBJ1-5; no firm D call. The CDR3 is made up of 14 amino acids. V lost 0 bases and J 6 bases, leaving 10 bases between the germline ends. Germline V gene sequence: CDR1 SGHRS, CDR2 YFSETQ. The CDR3 region has the DNA TGCGCCAGCAGCTTGGGGGAGTTTGGTCAGCCCCAGCATTTT. Protein: CASSLGEFGQPQHF.

In this sample, this clone turned up a few times. This chain connects TRBV7-6 to TRBJ2-7, with TRBD2 matching over 13 bases. The CDR3 runs 18 residues. Germline V gene lookup returns CDR1 SGHVS and CDR2 FNYEAQ. V was clipped by 1 base and J by 2 bases; unmatched bases: 8. As DNA, the CDR3 is TGTGCCAGCAGCTTAGGGGGGTGGGGACTAGCGGGACCCTACGAGCAGTACGTC. Residues: CASSLGGWGLAGPYEQYV.

The chain recombines TRBV29-1 with TRBJ1-2; D perhaps matches TRBD1 (5 bases). Germline CDR1 is SQVTM and CDR2 is ANQGSEA. V lost 7 bases and J 0 bases, leaving 15 bases between the germline ends. The CDR3 is made up of 14 amino acids. The CDR3 coding sequence is TGCAGCGCCGTTTCGCGGGGGTCTAACTATGGCTACACCTTC. It translates to CSAVSRGSNYGYTF. The variable domain in full, with the rest retrieved from reference TRBV29-1 and TRBJ1-2, is SAVISQKPSRDICQRGTSLTIQCQVDSQVTMMFWYRQQPGQSLTLIATANQGSEATYESGFVIDKFPISRPNLTFSTLTVSNMSPEDSSIYLCSAVSRGSNYGYTFGSGTRLTVV.

A remark on this clone: A read error may produce the germline difference seen at one junction end. The chain combines TRBV7-7 with TRBJ2-3; perhaps TRBD1 as D (7 bases). From germline, CDR1 is SSHAT and CDR2 FNYEAQ (reference sequence). CDR3 length equals 15 residues. The CDR3 bases are TGTGCTAGCAGCGCCGGGGGACAGTCCACAGATATGCAGTATTTT. It encodes CASSAGGQSTDMQYF.

V is TRBV5-6 and J is TRBJ2-7; 8 bases agree with TRBD1. The V gene's germline CDR1 is SGHDT and CDR2 YYEEEE. This CDR3 region has 14 residues. With V trimmed by 4 bases and J by 4 bases, 7 bases remained unmatched. This CDR3 is CASSQGQGWYEQYF. In nucleotides, the CDR3 is TGTGCCAGCAGCCAAGGACAGGGTTGGTACGAGCAGTACTTC.

The V call is TRBV13, the J call TRBJ2-5, with 12 bases that match TRBD1. The CDR3 totals 21 residues. Germline CDR1 is PRHDT and CDR2 is FYEKMQ (reference sequence). Trimming took 5 bases from V and 2 from J; bases not matched to a gene: 21. In DNA, the CDR3 is TGTGCCAGCAGCCGCCTCCCCCCGTGGGACAGGGGGCCGGGGAGGCAAGAGACCCAGTACTTC. Protein: CASSRLPPWDRGPGRQETQYF.

The chain employs TRBV9 and TRBJ1-4; the D gene is possibly TRBD1 (5 bases). The CDR3 is made up of 12 amino acids. Trimming shortened V by 3 bases and J by 10 bases, and 10 bases separated the two germline ends. The germline gives CDR1 SGDLS, CDR2 YYNGEE. The CDR3 DNA is TGTGCCAGCAGCGCCCTCGGGGGAAAACTGTTTTTT. Translation gives CASSALGGKLFF. Combining the CDR3 with reference TRBV9 and TRBJ1-4 gives the whole variable domain DSGVTQTPKHLITATGQRVTLRCSPRSGDLSVYWYQQSLDQGLQFLIQYYNGEERAKGNILERFSAQQFPDLHSELNLSSLELGDSALYFCASSALGGKLFFGSGTQLSVL.

The chain uses TRBV4-2 and TRBJ2-7; TRBD2 matches 8 bases. The CDR3 is 17 residues long. Germline-derived CDR1 and CDR2 are LGHNA and YNFKEQ. J was trimmed by 0 bases and V by 4 bases; bases with no gene match: 11. The CDR3 is CASSLTPGLATSYEQYF. The CDR3 DNA reads TGTGCCAGCAGCCTCACGCCCGGACTAGCAACCTCCTACGAGCAGTACTTC.

The table lists this clone with a count of one. This rearrangement joins TRBV9 to TRBJ2-3; D remains ambiguous. The CDR3 is 12 residues long. Trimming took 1 base from V and 5 from J, leaving 5 bases between them. In germline, CDR1 is SGDLS, CDR2 YYNGEE. The CDR3 here is CASSVSGDTQYF. The CDR3 nucleotides read TGTGCCAGCAGCGTATCGGGAGATACGCAGTATTTT.

The chain is built from TRBV2 and TRBJ1-5; a possible D gene is TRBD1 (6 bases). The CDR3 is 14 residues long. Germline V gene lookup returns CDR1 SNHLY and CDR2 FYNNEI. Trimming shortened V by 6 bases and J by 6 bases, and 15 bases separated the two germline ends. The CDR3 spells CASRVQGGGQPQHF. CDR3 bases: TGTGCCAGCAGGGTCCAGGGAGGGGGTCAGCCCCAGCATTTT.

The rearrangement links TRBV6-2 or TRBV6-3 to TRBJ2-4; TRBD1 might be the D (6 bases). V lost 5 bases, J lost 8 bases, and 10 bases lay in between. This CDR3 has 12 residues. The germline CDR1 and CDR2 sequences are MNHEY and SVGEGT. The DNA for the CDR3 is TGTGCCAGCAGTACAGGGTTGGACATTCAGTACTTC. Amino acids: CASSTGLDIQYF.

The genes are TRBV18 and TRBJ2-7; TRBD1 might be the D (6 bases). From germline, CDR1 is KGHSH and CDR2 LQKENI. CDR3 size: 16 residues. V lost 1 base, J lost 1 base, and 14 bases lay in between. DNA for the CDR3: TGTGCCAGCTCACCACTTGGGGGCGAGCCGTCCTACGAGCAGTACTTC. Translation: CASSPLGGEPSYEQYF.

The chain carries TRBV7-2 and TRBJ1-2, with a tentative D call TRBD1 (5 bases). This CDR3 comprises 16 residues. Germline assignment: CDR1 SGHTA and CDR2 FQGNSA. The V end lost 4 bases, the J end lost 5 bases, and 20 bases lay between the germline ends. CDR3 residues: CASSSRGGEERYGYTF. In DNA form, the CDR3 reads TGTGCCAGCAGCTCCCGGGGGGGGGAGGAACGGTATGGCTACACCTTC.

This clone was seen a single time. This chain uses TRBV3-1 (or the pseudogene TRBV3-2) with TRBJ2-1, with 14 bases fitting TRBD2. Germline lookup yields CDR1 LGHDT and CDR2 YNNKEL (reference sequence). The trim removed 3 bases at V and 2 bases at J, leaving 9 bases unmatched. This CDR3 has 19 amino acids. The CDR3 DNA reads as TGTGCCAGCAGCCACCCCCGACTAGCGGGAGGGAGGGCCTACAATGAGCAGTTCTTC. Its protein product is CASSHPRLAGGRAYNEQFF.